This T cell receptor (beta chain) was recorded in a study of T cell responses to AZD1222 COVID-19 vaccine. Broader study findings: Repertoire sampling was restricted to post-peak T cell response timepoints. Females made up more of the donors, who were largely white British, and clonal diversity may have come out too low.

The CDR3 is 15 residues long. The germline V gene encodes CDR1 MGHDK and CDR2 SYGVNS. The V end lost 11 bases, the J end lost 0 bases, and 17 bases lay between the germline ends. TCRdb keeps only in-frame clones here, not all; method: immunoSEQ multiplex PCR. The sample includes 89,000 or so clones, 90% to 95% of them seen just once. As regards this clone: Antigen unknown.

The receptor's source is an adult who received the AZD1222 COVID-19 vaccine. The rearrangement links TRBV25-1 to TRBJ1-3; D is unclear. Specimen: peripheral blood, collected 28 days after the second AZD1222 dose. In DNA, the CDR3 is TGTGCCCCCTCCCACTACATCTACTCTGGAAACACCATATATTTT. Its translation is CAPSHYIYSGNTIYF. Full variable domain (outside the CDR3, taken from reference TRBV25-1 and TRBJ1-3): EADIYQTPRYLVIGTGKKITLECSQTMGHDKMYWYQQDPGMELHLIHYSYGVNSTEKGDLSSESTVSRIRTEHFPLTLESARPSHTSQYLCAPSHYIYSGNTIYFGEGSWLTVV.